The present T cell receptor (beta chain) was sequenced within a study of blood T cell repertoires in COVID-19. Background on the study: Both acute and convalescent COVID-19 samples were obtained from the United States, Italy and Spain.

As originally analysed: It was from reference gene primer amplification that nucleated cell counts were estimated. Only in-frame clones appear in the TCRdb table, and some are missing; sequencing was by immunoSEQ multiplex PCR. V and J calls and clone size are given by that table; D and trimming were obtained from the DNA. Of 200,000 or so clones listed, roughly four fifths are singletons. The sample holds one count of this clone. This CDR3 has 13 amino acids. CDR1 and CDR2 from the germline V gene are MNHEY and SVGAGI. The V and J ends lost 7 bases and 1 base respectively, with 10 bases between them.

This receptor was identified in a woman aged 40 to 49 with acute or convalescent COVID-19. Sample: peripheral blood. The chain uses TRBV6-5 and TRBJ1-2; tentative D call: TRBD1 (6 bases). The CDR3: CASNDRLNYGYTF. CDR3 nucleotides: TGTGCCAGCAACGACAGGCTTAACTATGGCTACACCTTC.